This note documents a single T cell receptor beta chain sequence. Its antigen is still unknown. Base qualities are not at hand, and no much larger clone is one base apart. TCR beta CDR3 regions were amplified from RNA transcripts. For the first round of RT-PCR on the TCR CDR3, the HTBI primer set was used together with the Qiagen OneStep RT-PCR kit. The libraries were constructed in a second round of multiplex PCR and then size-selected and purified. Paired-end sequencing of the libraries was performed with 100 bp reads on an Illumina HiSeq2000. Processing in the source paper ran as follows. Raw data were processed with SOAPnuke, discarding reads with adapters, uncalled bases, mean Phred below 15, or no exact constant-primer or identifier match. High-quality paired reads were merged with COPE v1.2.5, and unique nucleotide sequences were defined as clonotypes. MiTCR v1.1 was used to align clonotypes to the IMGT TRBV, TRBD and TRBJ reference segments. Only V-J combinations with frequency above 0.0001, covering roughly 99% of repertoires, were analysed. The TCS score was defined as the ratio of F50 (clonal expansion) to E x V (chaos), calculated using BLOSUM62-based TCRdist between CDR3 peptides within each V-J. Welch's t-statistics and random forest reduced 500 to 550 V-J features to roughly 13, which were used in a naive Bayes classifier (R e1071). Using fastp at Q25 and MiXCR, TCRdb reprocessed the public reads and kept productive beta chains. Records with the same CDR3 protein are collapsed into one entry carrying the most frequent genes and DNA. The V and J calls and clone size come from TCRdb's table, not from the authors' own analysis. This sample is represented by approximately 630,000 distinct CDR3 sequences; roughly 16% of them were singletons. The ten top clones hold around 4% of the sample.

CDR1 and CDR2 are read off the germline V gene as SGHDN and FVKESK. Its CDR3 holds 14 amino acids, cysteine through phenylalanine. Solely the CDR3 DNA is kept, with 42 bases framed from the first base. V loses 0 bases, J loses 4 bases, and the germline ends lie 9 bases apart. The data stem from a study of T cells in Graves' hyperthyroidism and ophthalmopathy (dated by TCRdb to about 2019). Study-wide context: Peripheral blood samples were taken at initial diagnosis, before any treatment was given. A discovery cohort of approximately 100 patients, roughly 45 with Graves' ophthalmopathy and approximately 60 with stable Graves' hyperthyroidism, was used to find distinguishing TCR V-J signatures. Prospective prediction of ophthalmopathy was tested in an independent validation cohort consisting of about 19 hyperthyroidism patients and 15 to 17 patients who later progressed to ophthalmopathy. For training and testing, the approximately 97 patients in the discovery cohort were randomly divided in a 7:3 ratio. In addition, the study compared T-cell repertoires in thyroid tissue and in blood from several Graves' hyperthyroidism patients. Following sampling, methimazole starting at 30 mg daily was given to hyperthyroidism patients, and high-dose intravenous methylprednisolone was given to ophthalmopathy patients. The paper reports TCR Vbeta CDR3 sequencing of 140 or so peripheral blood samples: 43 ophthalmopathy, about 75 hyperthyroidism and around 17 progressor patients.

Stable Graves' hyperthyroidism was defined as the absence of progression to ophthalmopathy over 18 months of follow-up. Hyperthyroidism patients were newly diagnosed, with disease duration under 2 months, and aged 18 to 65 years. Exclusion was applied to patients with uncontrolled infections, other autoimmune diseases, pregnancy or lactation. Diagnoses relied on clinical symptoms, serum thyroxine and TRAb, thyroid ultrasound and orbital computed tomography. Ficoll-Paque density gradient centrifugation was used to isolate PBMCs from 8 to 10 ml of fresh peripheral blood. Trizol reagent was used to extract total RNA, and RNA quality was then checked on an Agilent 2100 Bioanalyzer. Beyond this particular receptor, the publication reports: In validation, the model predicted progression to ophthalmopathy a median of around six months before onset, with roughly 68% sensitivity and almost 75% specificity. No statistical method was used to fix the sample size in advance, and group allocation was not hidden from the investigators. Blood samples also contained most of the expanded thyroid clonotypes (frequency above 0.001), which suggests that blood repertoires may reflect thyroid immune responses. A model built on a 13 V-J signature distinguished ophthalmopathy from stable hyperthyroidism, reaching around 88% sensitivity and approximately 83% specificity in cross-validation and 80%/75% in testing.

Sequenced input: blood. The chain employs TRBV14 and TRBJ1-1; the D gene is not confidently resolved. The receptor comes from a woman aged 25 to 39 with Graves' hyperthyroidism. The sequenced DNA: TGTGCCAGCAGCCAAGAAGTCGGAGCCACTGAAGCTTTCTTT. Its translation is CASSQEVGATEAFF.